These 8 T cell receptor beta chains share one sample of origin, sequenced in a study of shared clonotypes between healthy human individuals. TCRdb's copy holds only in-frame clones and misses some; the assay was immunoSEQ multiplex PCR. The sample carries about 960,000 clones, 60% to 85% recorded once. Sequenced: memory CD4+ T cells sorted from blood. Subset described: CD45RA-negative fraction. These receptors originate from a man aged 18 to 30 in good health.

This sequence joins TRBV5-1 and TRBJ2-2; D call uncertain. The CDR3 is 13 residues long. V was trimmed by 3 bases and J by 3 bases, leaving 6 bases between them. Germline CDR1 and CDR2: SGHRS and YFSETQ. For the CDR3, the DNA is TGCGCCAGCAGCTCGGTATACACCGGGGAGCTGTTTTTT. Its translation is CASSSVYTGELFF.

This clone was seen only a few times. The gene calls are TRBV19 and TRBJ2-7, with D possibly being TRBD2 (6 bases). The V end was cut by 4 bases, the J end by 6 bases, with 16 bases between. Germline CDR1 LNHDA, CDR2 SQIVND (reference sequence). This CDR3 region has 14 residues. The CDR3 loop reads CASSTQTGTGEQYF. The CDR3 DNA reads TGTGCCAGTAGTACGCAAACCGGGACTGGCGAGCAGTACTTC.

This clone was counted between two and nine times. The chain recombines TRBV7-8 with TRBJ2-1; 11 bases line up with TRBD2. Germline values: CDR1 SGHVS, CDR2 FQNEAQ. Trimming at V came to 6 bases and at J to 7 bases, leaving 17 bases not matched to a gene. The CDR3 runs to 18 residues. The CDR3 reads CASRTTRASGRSWNEQFF. In nucleotides, the CDR3 is TGTGCCAGCAGGACGACTAGGGCTAGCGGGAGGTCTTGGAATGAGCAGTTCTTC.

The rearrangement links TRBV2 to TRBJ2-7; 8 bases are shared with TRBD1. Germline lookup yields CDR1 SNHLY and CDR2 FYNNEI. This CDR3 contains 15 residues. V trimming: 6 bases; J trimming: 6 bases; junction bases outside the gene matches: 13. The CDR3 spells CASRADGQGASEQYF. In DNA form, the CDR3 reads TGTGCCAGCAGGGCGGATGGGCAGGGGGCTTCCGAGCAGTACTTC.

The rearrangement joins TRBV23-1 to TRBJ1-2; unclear D gene. TRBV23-1 is an open reading frame, and its role is uncertain. The CDR3 spans 14 residues. The V gene lost 3 bases and the J gene lost 0 bases, with 8 bases spanning the gap. DNA for the CDR3: TGCGCCAGCAGTCAGGTCACGACTAACTATGGCTACACCTTC. Its translation: CASSQVTTNYGYTF.

The chain has TRBV6-5 and TRBJ1-2; D perhaps matches TRBD1 (5 bases). The CDR3 totals 13 residues. CDR1 is MNHEY and CDR2 is SVGAGI in the germline V gene. The V and J ends lost 0 bases and 7 bases respectively, with 9 bases between them. CDR3 protein: CASSYSGAGGYTF. For the CDR3, the DNA is TGTGCCAGCAGTTACTCAGGGGCGGGTGGCTACACCTTC.

This clone came up many times. The chain combines TRBV7-2 with TRBJ1-1; D call uncertain. With 5 bases removed from V and 1 base from J, the gap between germline ends came to 2 bases. The germline V gene encodes CDR1 SGHTA and CDR2 FQGNSA. The CDR3 covers 11 residues. This chain's CDR3 is CASSENTEAFF. CDR3 in DNA: TGTGCCAGCAGCGAGAACACTGAAGCTTTCTTT.

This clone occurred a few times. The sample contains more than one DNA sequence encoding this CDR3. The genes are TRBV7-2 and TRBJ1-3; 10 positions agree with TRBD1. This CDR3 is 14 amino acids long. V lost 3 bases and J lost 4; bases outside the gene matches: 0. Per the germline V gene, CDR1 is SGHTA and CDR2 is FQGNSA. CDR3 coding DNA: TGTGCCAGCAGCTTGACAGGGGGCGGAAACACCATATATTTT. This codes for CASSLTGGGNTIYF.